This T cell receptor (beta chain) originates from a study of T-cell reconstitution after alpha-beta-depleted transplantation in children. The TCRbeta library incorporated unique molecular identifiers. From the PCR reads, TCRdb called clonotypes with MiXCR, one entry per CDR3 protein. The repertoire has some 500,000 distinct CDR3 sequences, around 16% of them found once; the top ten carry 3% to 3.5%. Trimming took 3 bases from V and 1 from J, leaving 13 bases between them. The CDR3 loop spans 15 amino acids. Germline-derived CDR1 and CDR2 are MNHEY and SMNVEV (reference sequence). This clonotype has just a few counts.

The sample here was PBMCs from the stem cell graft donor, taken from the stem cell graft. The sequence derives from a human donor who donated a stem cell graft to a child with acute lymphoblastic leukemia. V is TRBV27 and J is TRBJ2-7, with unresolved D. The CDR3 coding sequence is TGTGCCAGCAGTTTGGCCAGCCCCTTTTCCTACGAGCAGTACTTC. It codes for CASSLASPFSYEQYF.